Following are 13 T cell receptor beta chains from one sample sequenced in a study of long-term antiretroviral therapy in people with HIV (dated by TCRdb to the early 2020s). Sequencing of the TRB variable region was done with the immunoSEQ hsTCRB v3.0 assay at survey level resolution. Not all clones reach the TCRdb copy of this immuneACCESS table, which keeps in-frame sequences only. Checked studies attribute under half of the gap to unresolved V genes and leave the rest unexplained. The sample data list about 36,000 clones, and about 80% of these were observed just once. Of the sample, around 5.5% is held by the ten largest clones. The starting material was unsorted PBMCs, obtained 3.4 years after starting antiretroviral therapy. All receptors derive from a man aged 25 to 40 with HIV.

This chain connects TRBV10-2 to TRBJ1-2, with 10 bases aligning to TRBD1. After removal of 3 bases from V and 8 bases from J, the junction contained 12 bases not matched to a gene. The germline V gene has CDR1 WSHSY and CDR2 SAAADI. The CDR3 runs 16 residues. The CDR3 reads CASSDLRRQGAGGYTF. The CDR3 region has the DNA TGCGCCAGCAGTGACCTCAGGAGACAGGGGGCCGGGGGCTACACCTTC.

V is TRBV10-3 and J is TRBJ1-3, with D hard to call. V was shortened by 2 bases and J by 0 bases, with 11 bases between the two germline ends. CDR3 length equals 16 residues. The V gene's germline CDR1 is ENHRY and CDR2 SYGVKD. DNA for the CDR3: TGTGCCATCAGTGAGGGCCCAGCACTCTCTGGAAACACCATATATTTT. As protein: CAISEGPALSGNTIYF.

The chain joins TRBV5-4 to TRBJ2-1, with unresolved D. This CDR3 is 13 amino acids long. V was shortened by 1 base and J by 11 bases, with 13 bases between the two germline ends. CDR1 is SGHNT and CDR2 is YYREEE in the germline V gene (reference sequence). The CDR3 sequence: CASSLSLTFQQFF. CDR3 in DNA: TGTGCCAGCAGCTTGAGTCTCACCTTTCAGCAGTTCTTC.

This chain connects TRBV19 to TRBJ1-1; D is unclear. V was pared by 1 base and J by 8 bases, with 8 bases between. The CDR3 has 12 residues. The germline V gene has CDR1 LNHDA and CDR2 SQIVND (reference sequence). CDR3 nucleotides: TGTGCCAGTAGTATAGGGCGGAGAGAAGCTTTCTTT. Its protein product is CASSIGRREAFF.

This chain links TRBV10-3 with TRBJ2-1; 7 bases map to TRBD1. CDR1 is ENHRY, CDR2 SYGVKD, per germline. J lost 5 bases, V lost 10 bases, and 14 bases had no gene match. There are 15 residues in the CDR3. The CDR3 is CATGVGTAKNNEQFF. In nucleotides, the CDR3 is TGTGCCACCGGCGTTGGGACAGCTAAGAACAATGAGCAGTTCTTC.

This clone was observed a handful of times. This chain uses TRBV7-9 with TRBJ2-7; 7 bases line up with TRBD2. The V segment lost 4 bases and the J segment 6 bases; nucleotides outside the gene matches: 12. CDR1 is SEHNR and CDR2 is FQNEAQ in the germline V gene (reference sequence). This CDR3 spans 15 amino acids. The CDR3 coding sequence is TGTGCCAGCAGCTCCCTGACTAGCTGGAACTCCGAGCAGTACTTC. This gives the protein CASSSLTSWNSEQYF.

The chain couples TRBV29-1 to TRBJ2-1; D is ambiguous. The germline V gene encodes CDR1 SQVTM and CDR2 ANQGSEA. Trimming pared 3 bases from V and 7 bases from J, leaving 10 bases between. The CDR3 extends over 12 amino acids. The CDR3 sequence: CSVDRVGNEQFF. The CDR3 nucleotides are TGCAGCGTTGACCGCGTCGGTAATGAGCAGTTCTTC.

This clone has more than one count but fewer than ten. This sequence joins TRBV2 and TRBJ1-5; D is unresolved. The V and J ends lost 7 bases and 7 bases respectively, with 23 bases between them. The germline gives CDR1 SNHLY, CDR2 FYNNEI. There are 16 residues in the CDR3. In nucleotides, the CDR3 is TGTGCCAGCACCCAAGATGGCGCAAGGTTTGGGCAGCCCCAGCATTTT. Encoded protein: CASTQDGARFGQPQHF.

The rearrangement joins TRBV18 to TRBJ1-1; 10 bases match TRBD1. V shed 2 bases, J shed 1 base, and the junction held 1 base outside the gene matches. The CDR3 has 15 residues. Germline CDR1 reads KGHSH; CDR2 reads LQKENI. The CDR3 region is CASSPGTGANTEAFF. CDR3 bases: TGTGCCAGCTCACCAGGGACAGGGGCGAACACTGAAGCTTTCTTT.

The chain joins TRBV28 to TRBJ1-1; a possible D gene is TRBD1 (5 bases). V was clipped by 1 base and J by 6 bases, with 12 bases between them. In germline, CDR1 is MDHEN, CDR2 SYDVKM. CDR3 length: 14 amino acids. CDR3 residues: CASSLSVWGAEAFF. The CDR3 DNA sequence: TGTGCCAGCAGTTTATCCGTCTGGGGGGCTGAAGCTTTCTTT.

The table lists this clone with a few counts. The rearrangement joins TRBV18 to TRBJ1-4; D is unresolved. V lost 6 bases, J lost 2 bases, and 7 bases lay in between. The CDR3 has 13 residues. The germline CDR1 and CDR2 sequences are KGHSH and LQKENI. CDR3: CASSGGTNEKLFF. The CDR3 DNA reads TGTGCCAGCTCGGGCGGCACTAATGAAAAACTGTTTTTT.

This clone came up a few times. The V call is TRBV7-2, the J call TRBJ2-2; TRBD2 is a possible D gene (5 bases). Trimming shortened V by 4 bases and J by 6 bases, and 12 bases separated the two germline ends. The CDR3 contains 14 residues. Per the germline V gene, CDR1 is SGHTA and CDR2 is FQGNSA. The DNA for the CDR3 is TGTGCCAGCAGCTGGACTCCCGGGCCCGGGGAGCTGTTTTTT. This codes for CASSWTPGPGELFF.

The chain recombines TRBV5-1 with TRBJ1-2, with 10 bases matching TRBD1. Germline assignment: CDR1 SGHRS and CDR2 YFSETQ. The ends lost 4 bases at V and 3 bases at J; junction bases unmatched: 9. This CDR3 spans 16 amino acids. The CDR3 bases are TGCGCCAGCAGCGACCGGGACAGGGGAGGGGACTATGGCTACACCTTC. Translation gives CASSDRDRGGDYGYTF.